This TCR beta chain was recovered during a study of PD-L1 blockade in urothelial cancer. Whole-study context: Males with bladder-origin urothelial cancer constituted about 90% of the 29 patients.

V gave up 3 bases and J gave up 4 bases, with 9 bases separating them. CDR1 KGHSH and CDR2 LQKENI come from the germline V gene. CDR3 length: 13 residues. This clone was picked up a small number of times. The antigen remains undetermined. Some clones are missing from TCRdb's copy, which holds only in-frame ones; the method was immunoSEQ multiplex PCR. The sample carries more than 40,000 clones, 82% recorded once. Notes on the study in general: Below-median TCR clonality that was measured in pretreatment blood predicted better survival. Patients with durable benefit had greater blood expansion of tumor-associated TCR clones 3 weeks into treatment.

The sample's time point: pretreatment peripheral blood. Per-patient samples, pretreatment and on-treatment, numbered 1 to 8. This sequence was found in a man aged 50 to 59 with urothelial cancer. J is TRBJ1-1 and V is TRBV18; possible D gene TRBD1, 6 bases. The sample here was PBMCs, taken around atezolizumab (anti-PD-L1) treatment. The CDR3 region has the DNA TGTGCCAGCTCACCTAAAGGGGGCACTGAAGCTTTCTTT. Its translation is CASSPKGGTEAFF.